A single sample is the source of the 9 T cell receptor beta chains below, sequenced in a study of blood T cell repertoires in COVID-19 (dated by TCRdb to 2020 to 2022). Libraries came from the immunoSEQ multiplex PCR assay. TCRdb limited this immuneACCESS table to in-frame rearrangements with V and J called. A share of clones is missing; checked studies link under half to unresolved V genes, and the rest is unexplained. This sample has some 390,000 clones in its table, and 85% to 90% of those were observed once. In total, the top ten clones hold 2.5% to 3.5% of the sample. Sequencing used peripheral blood. The source is a human donor in a cohort sampled during active COVID-19.

This clone is a singleton in its sample. V and J are TRBV6-1 and TRBJ1-5, with no clear D. The ends were cut back, 1 base at V and 4 bases at J, with 17 bases in the middle. Germline V gives CDR1 MNHNS, CDR2 SASEGT. The CDR3 spans 17 residues. As DNA, the CDR3 is TGTGCCAGCAGTGAAGTTAGGAACCGACTACCTAATCAGCCCCAGCATTTT. Translation gives CASSEVRNRLPNQPQHF.

This chain connects TRBV19 to TRBJ2-5; maybe TRBD1 (6 bases). Trimming took off 5 bases at V and 3 bases at J, with 19 bases between the two ends. Germline values: CDR1 LNHDA, CDR2 SQIVND (reference sequence). CDR3 length: 16 residues. CDR3 in DNA: TGTGCCAGTAGTGGAAGGGGCAGGGGAAATGAAGAGACCCAGTACTTC. Its translation: CASSGRGRGNEETQYF.

The chain joins TRBV7-3 to TRBJ2-7; possible D gene TRBD1, 6 bases. Trimming took 2 bases from V and 3 from J, leaving 8 bases between them. The CDR3 spans 13 residues. Germline assignment: CDR1 SGHTA and CDR2 FQGTGA. CDR3 protein: CASSLQGGYEQYF. The CDR3, as DNA: TGTGCCAGCAGCTTACAAGGGGGCTACGAGCAGTACTTC.

This chain links TRBV30 with TRBJ2-5; TRBD2 matches at 9 bases. CDR1 is GTSNPN, CDR2 SVGIG, per germline (reference sequence). With 3 bases clipped from V and 0 bases from J, the junction kept 20 bases outside the gene matches. The CDR3 spans 20 residues. CDR3 in amino acids: CAWRPYLGVAGAQHQETQYF. In DNA form, the CDR3 reads TGTGCCTGGAGACCATACCTGGGAGTAGCGGGGGCCCAACACCAAGAGACCCAGTACTTC.

This chain links TRBV5-4 with TRBJ2-1, with 8 bases lining up with TRBD1. J was trimmed by 5 bases and V by 2 bases; bases with no gene match: 6. Germline CDR1 and CDR2: SGHNT and YYREEE (reference sequence). CDR3 size: 15 residues. The DNA of the CDR3 is TGTGCCAGCAGCTTCCGACAGGGGAAGCACAATGAGCAGTTCTTC. This translates into CASSFRQGKHNEQFF.

The chain joins TRBV3-1 (or the pseudogene TRBV3-2) to TRBJ1-1, with D perhaps TRBD1 (5 bases). The CDR3 totals 17 residues. The germline V and J ends were trimmed by 7 bases and 3 bases, with 24 bases remaining between them. From germline, CDR1 is LGHDT and CDR2 YNNKEL (reference sequence). CDR3: CASNRAGPTGGYTEAFF. The CDR3 bases are TGTGCCAGCAACCGAGCGGGACCGACGGGAGGGTACACTGAAGCTTTCTTT.

Note on this clone: The sample contains more than one DNA sequence encoding this CDR3. J is TRBJ2-3 and V is TRBV6-1; 8 bases map to TRBD1. Per the germline V gene, CDR1 is MNHNS and CDR2 is SASEGT. J lost 3 bases, V lost 0 bases, and 8 bases had no gene match. CDR3 length: 17 amino acids. The CDR3: CASSEAGDRLGTDTQYF. CDR3 nucleotide sequence: TGTGCCAGCAGTGAAGCGGGGGACAGGTTGGGTACAGATACGCAGTATTTT.

The rearrangement links TRBV4-2 to TRBJ2-7; tentatively, D is TRBD2 (5 bases). V lost 0 bases and J lost 4, with 13 bases in between. Germline V gene lookup returns CDR1 LGHNA and CDR2 YNFKEQ. This CDR3 spans 15 amino acids. The CDR3 nucleotides read TGTGCCAGCAGCCAAGAGAGAGACTCGGGATACGAGCAGTACTTC. Protein: CASSQERDSGYEQYF.

The chain uses TRBV9 and TRBJ2-1, with 12 bases aligning to TRBD2. J gave up 8 bases and V 4 bases, and 13 bases lay outside the gene matches. Germline values: CDR1 SGDLS, CDR2 YYNGEE. The length of the CDR3 is 17 residues. CDR3 sequence: CASSPRTSGAGMDEQFF. In DNA form, the CDR3 reads TGTGCCAGCAGCCCACGGACTAGCGGGGCGGGCATGGATGAGCAGTTCTTC.